The 9 T cell receptor beta chains listed next were all sequenced from one sample in a study of T cells in Graves' hyperthyroidism and ophthalmopathy. It was RNA transcripts that yielded the amplified TCR beta CDR3 regions. With the HTBI primer set, the TCR CDR3 went through a first round of RT-PCR. TCRdb reprocessed the multiplex PCR reads via MiXCR and lists one record per CDR3 protein. This sample has about 620,000 distinct CDR3 sequences; around 15% occur once, and the top ten carry about 3.8%. The sequenced sample consisted of blood. All receptors come from a woman under 40 with Graves' hyperthyroidism.

This clonotype was counted ten times or more. J is TRBJ2-1 and V is TRBV28; 7 nucleotides agree with TRBD2. Per the germline V gene, CDR1 is MDHEN and CDR2 is SYDVKM. The CDR3 contains 15 residues. V was pared by 7 bases and J by 6 bases, with 12 bases of the junction left unmatched. The CDR3 DNA reads TGTGCCAGCACCCTCGGCGGCGGGGGAGGCAATGAGCAGTTCTTC. It codes for CASTLGGGGGNEQFF.

This clonotype showed up many times. V gene TRBV27 combines with J gene TRBJ1-5; a weak D match, TRBD1 (6 bases). The germline V and J ends were trimmed by 7 bases and 0 bases, with 13 bases remaining between them. The CDR3 spans 15 residues. CDR1 MNHEY and CDR2 SMNVEV come from the germline V gene (reference sequence). The DNA of the CDR3 is TGTGCCAGCACCGTACAGGGTAATAGCAATCAGCCCCAGCATTTT. Translation gives CASTVQGNSNQPQHF.

In the case of this clonotype: This may come from a read error, since a much larger clone is one base off. V usage is TRBV7-8 and J usage is TRBJ1-5; no clear D. Germline V gene sequence: CDR1 SGHVS, CDR2 FQNEAQ. The CDR3 sequence is 12 residues long. CDR3: CAGSLPREPQHF. The DNA for the CDR3 is TGTGCCGGCAGCTTGCCGAGGGAGCCCCAGCATTTT.

This clonotype was counted at least ten times. The V and J genes are TRBV3-1 and TRBJ2-5; D uncertain. Germline V gives CDR1 LGHDT, CDR2 YNNKEL (reference sequence). This CDR3 spans 15 amino acids. V was pared by 6 bases and J by 4 bases, with 18 bases between. The chain's CDR3 is CASRPSILVGETQYF. In DNA, the CDR3 is TGTGCCAGCAGGCCAAGTATATTGGTGGGAGAGACCCAGTACTTC.

This clonotype was seen repeatedly, ten times or more. The chain has TRBV6-1 and TRBJ2-2; D is ambiguous. The ends were cut back, 1 base at V and 1 base at J, with 7 bases in the middle. The CDR3 has 15 residues. Germline CDR1 is MNHNS and CDR2 is SASEGT. Here the CDR3 DNA reads TGTGCCAGCAGTGAAGGGGCAGAGAACACCGGGGAGCTGTTTTTT. This gives the protein CASSEGAENTGELFF.

In its sample, this clonotype was seen a few times. The J gene is TRBJ2-2, the V gene TRBV15, with a weak D call TRBD2 (6 bases). V was cut by 5 bases and J by 7 bases, with 14 bases left in between. The germline CDR1 and CDR2 sequences are LNHNV and YYDKDF (reference sequence). The CDR3 consists of 14 residues. The CDR3 nucleotides read TGTGCCACCAGCCCCCCAGGGCGGGGCGGGGAGCTGTTTTTT. The encoded protein is CATSPPGRGGELFF.

The V and J genes are TRBV20-1 and TRBJ2-7, with TRBD2 matching 12 bases. This CDR3 spans 14 amino acids. Losses at the gene ends were 5 bases for V and 7 bases for J; bases not matched to a gene: 9. The germline CDR1 and CDR2 sequences are DFQATT and SNEGSKA (reference sequence). The CDR3 DNA reads TGCAGTGCTGGAGGACTAGCGGGACGTCGGGAGCAGTACTTC. Its translation is CSAGGLAGRREQYF.

This clonotype has a count of ten or more. This sequence joins TRBV6-2 or TRBV6-3 and TRBJ2-2; weak D call: TRBD2 (5 bases). V lost 2 bases, J lost 0 bases, and 7 bases lay in between. The CDR3 length is 15 residues. Per germline, CDR1 MNHEY and CDR2 SVGEGT. This CDR3 reads CASSYVRANTGELFF. In DNA form, the CDR3 reads TGTGCCAGCAGTTACGTGAGGGCGAACACCGGGGAGCTGTTTTTT.

This clonotype has ten or more counts. The V and J genes are TRBV6-1 and TRBJ2-7, with 9 bases lining up with TRBD2. The CDR3 runs to 15 residues. V shed 8 bases, J shed 2 bases, and the junction held 10 bases outside the gene matches. Germline lookup yields CDR1 MNHNS and CDR2 SASEGT. CDR3 in amino acids: CASQARWTSAYEQYF. CDR3 in DNA: TGTGCCAGCCAGGCGCGGTGGACTAGCGCCTACGAGCAGTACTTC.